This T cell receptor beta chain derives from a study of blood T cell repertoires in COVID-19. As for the study in general: Sample material is recorded as cDNA or gDNA derived from T cells, B-cell-depleted T cells, or PBMCs.

Participants spanned ages roughly 18 to 95 years and resided in around 25 US areas. Symptom resolution, clearance, or two negative PCRs marked donors in Cohort 3 as recovered. Trimming pared 4 bases from V and 0 bases from J, leaving 15 bases between. Germline V lookup: CDR1 SEHNR, CDR2 FQNEAQ (reference sequence). The CDR3 runs to 16 residues. The authors' processing: Amplification of reference gene primers provided the estimated nucleated cell counts. Generated by immunoSEQ multiplex PCR, the TCRdb table keeps only in-frame clones and is missing some. V, J and clone size are those of that table, while D and trimming were read from the DNA. The table has about 500,000 clones, 87% seen once.

This clonotype originated in a woman aged 18-29 years who had recovered from COVID-19. J is TRBJ1-1 and V is TRBV7-9; D is uncertain. Specimen: PBMCs or T cells enriched from blood (not recorded which). The CDR3 sequence is CASSSRGMELNTEAFF. The CDR3 bases are TGTGCCAGCAGCTCCCGAGGGATGGAACTGAACACTGAAGCTTTCTTT.